This TCR beta chain originates from a study of T cell responses to AZD1222 COVID-19 vaccine. Broader study findings: Unmutated variant regions reportedly attract nearly half of all spike-specific TCRs.

Profiled with immunoSEQ multiplex PCR; TCRdb holds only in-frame clones, not every one. The sample includes about 140,000 clones, 80% to 95% of them seen just once. This clone was counted a single time. The antigen is unknown. The sequence came from an adult who received the AZD1222 COVID-19 vaccine. Specimen: peripheral blood, collected 28 days after the second AZD1222 dose.

CDR3 residues: CASSQAPYGNTEAFF. The CDR3 coding sequence is TGCGCCAGCAGCCAAGCCCCATACGGGAACACTGAAGCTTTCTTT. This chain joins TRBV4-3 and TRBJ1-1; no reliable D call. Germline CDR1 is LGHNA and CDR2 is YSLEER. V was trimmed by 1 base and J by 1 base, leaving 10 bases between them. CDR3 length: 15 residues.